These T cell receptor beta chains were read from a single sample in a study of T cell clones after liver transplantation. The assay was immunoSEQ multiplex PCR, and TCRdb's table has in-frame clones only and misses some. The table shows around 76,000 clones, with about four fifths occurring only once. The sequencing here drew on CD4+ T cells from blood, taken 12 months after liver transplant. These TCRs come from a human patient who received a liver transplant. Certain T cells may be donor cells from the graft. The CDR3 runs from the conserved cysteine through the conserved F or W. The order of the fields is CDR3 protein, CDR3 DNA, J gene, V gene, clone size, D gene. A D gene is named only where the DNA matches it firmly. Clone size is stated in some rows and not others, as once, few, many or a class when expanded.

CDR3: CASSPGTSGAYEQYF
DNA: TGTGCCAGCAGCCCGGGAACTAGCGGAGCCTACGAGCAGTACTTC
J: TRBJ2-7
V: TRBV11-2
size: .
D: TRBD2

CDR3: CASSWRVGSGGYTF
DNA: TGTGCCAGTAGTTGGAGGGTTGGATCGGGCGGCTACACCTTC
J: TRBJ1-2
V: TRBV19
size: .
D: .

CDR3: CASTEQISTDTQYF
DNA: TGTGCCAGCACAGAGCAAATAAGCACAGATACGCAGTATTTT
J: TRBJ2-3
V: TRBV6-1
size: .
D: .

CDR3: CASSPPGRVDGYTF
DNA: TGTGCCAGCTCACCACCGGGCAGGGTGGATGGCTACACCTTC
J: TRBJ1-2
V: TRBV18
size: .
D: .

CDR3: CASDITDTQYF
DNA: TGTGCCAGCGATATTACAGATACGCAGTATTTT
J: TRBJ2-3
V: TRBV6-1
size: .
D: .

CDR3: CASRGGEKLFF
DNA: TGTGCCAGCAGGGGAGGTGAAAAACTGTTTTTT
J: TRBJ1-4
V: TRBV6-5
size: .
D: .

CDR3: CASSLFSAALNTEAFF
DNA: TGCGCCAGCAGCTTATTTTCGGCGGCCCTGAACACTGAAGCTTTCTTT
J: TRBJ1-1
V: TRBV5-1
size: .
D: .

CDR3: CASSSGGDPRATNYGYTF
DNA: TGTGCCAGCTCATCAGGAGGGGACCCAAGGGCTACTAACTATGGCTACACCTTC
J: TRBJ1-2
V: TRBV18
size: .
D: .

CDR3: CASKGTSGRNEQYF
DNA: TGTGCCAGTAAGGGGACTAGCGGGAGGAACGAGCAGTACTTC
J: TRBJ2-7
V: TRBV19
size: .
D: TRBD2

CDR3: CASSTTGRSTGELFF
DNA: TGTGCCAGCTCAACCACAGGGAGGTCCACCGGGGAGCTGTTTTTT
J: TRBJ2-2
V: TRBV18
size: .
D: .

CDR3: CASSERWAEKLFF
DNA: TGTGCCAGCAGTGAACGGTGGGCCGAAAAACTGTTTTTT
J: TRBJ1-4
V: TRBV2
size: .
D: .

CDR3: CASSAVRGGSNQPQHF
DNA: TGTGCCAGTAGTGCGGTACGGGGGGGTAGCAATCAGCCCCAGCATTTT
J: TRBJ1-5
V: TRBV19
size: .
D: .

CDR3: CASSQDPRRRGRGYTF
DNA: TGTGCCAGCAGCCAAGATCCGCGCAGGCGGGGTCGAGGCTACACCTTC
J: TRBJ1-2
V: TRBV14
size: .
D: .

CDR3: CASSSWDSPGGNTIYF
DNA: TGCGCCAGCAGCTCCTGGGACTCTCCGGGAGGAAACACCATATATTTT
J: TRBJ1-3
V: TRBV5-1
size: .
D: .

CDR3: CASSEFGTGLSRGEKLFF
DNA: TGTGCCAGCAGTGAATTTGGGACAGGTCTTTCGCGTGGTGAAAAACTGTTTTTT
J: TRBJ1-4
V: TRBV25-1
size: .
D: TRBD1

CDR3: CAIRKAEILSTDTQYF
DNA: TGTGCCATCAGAAAAGCGGAGATCCTTAGCACAGATACGCAGTATTTT
J: TRBJ2-3
V: TRBV10-3
size: .
D: .

CDR3: CASSSTGASGNTIYF
DNA: TGTGCCAGCAGTTCCACGGGGGCCTCTGGAAACACCATATATTTT
J: TRBJ1-3
V: TRBV28
size: .
D: .

CDR3: CASSQSPESGAFF
DNA: TGTGCCAGCAGCCAATCCCCGGAGAGCGGAGCTTTCTTT
J: TRBJ1-1
V: TRBV16
size: .
D: .

CDR3: CASREGRRSSYEQYF
DNA: TGTGCCAGCAGGGAAGGACGGAGAAGCTCCTACGAGCAGTACTTC
J: TRBJ2-7
V: TRBV2
size: .
D: .

CDR3: CASKGKQWLDSYTDTQYF
DNA: TGTGCCAGTAAGGGAAAGCAGTGGTTAGACTCCTACACAGATACGCAGTATTTT
J: TRBJ2-3
V: TRBV19
size: .
D: .

CDR3: CASSSAGQGSTDTQYF
DNA: TGTGCCAGCAGTTCTGCAGGACAGGGGAGCACAGATACGCAGTATTTT
J: TRBJ2-3
V: TRBV28
size: .
D: TRBD1

CDR3: CASSGSVGEAQYF
DNA: TGTGCCAGCAGTGGATCAGTAGGGGAGGCCCAGTACTTC
J: TRBJ2-5
V: TRBV2
size: .
D: .

CDR3: CASSRGTSRFTGELFF
DNA: TGTGCCAGTAGCCGGGGGACTAGCCGATTCACCGGGGAGCTGTTTTTT
J: TRBJ2-2
V: TRBV19
size: .
D: TRBD2

CDR3: CASSWTGTGGELFF
DNA: TGTGCCAGCAGCTGGACCGGGACGGGCGGGGAGCTGTTTTTT
J: TRBJ2-2
V: TRBV7-9
size: .
D: .

CDR3: CATSSSTTGGRGDTIYF
DNA: TGTGCCACCAGCAGTTCTACGACAGGGGGTCGTGGGGACACCATATATTTT
J: TRBJ1-3
V: TRBV15
size: .
D: TRBD1

CDR3: CASRSTGQQPQHF
DNA: TGTGCCAGCAGGTCGACAGGGCAACAGCCCCAGCATTTT
J: TRBJ1-5
V: TRBV6-5
size: .
D: TRBD1

CDR3: CASSVSSSGTGELFF
DNA: TGCGCCAGCAGCGTCTCTTCCTCGGGGACCGGGGAGCTGTTTTTT
J: TRBJ2-2
V: TRBV5-1
size: .
D: .

CDR3: CASTGVPPTGEQFF
DNA: TGTGCCAGCACGGGGGTCCCACCTACCGGTGAGCAGTTCTTC
J: TRBJ2-1
V: TRBV6-5
size: .
D: .

CDR3: CASSRTSGLGDTQYF
DNA: TGTGCCAGCAGCCGGACTAGCGGATTGGGAGATACGCAGTATTTT
J: TRBJ2-3
V: TRBV7-2
size: .
D: TRBD2

CDR3: CASRAQGVRDTEAFF
DNA: TGTGCCAGTAGAGCCCAGGGGGTTAGAGACACTGAAGCTTTCTTT
J: TRBJ1-1
V: TRBV19
size: few
D: TRBD1

CDR3: CASSLGQTYQPQHF
DNA: TGTGCCAGCAGCTTAGGGCAGACCTATCAGCCCCAGCATTTT
J: TRBJ1-5
V: TRBV7-2
size: .
D: .

CDR3: CASSVGIEGELFF
DNA: TGTGCCAGCAGCGTAGGGATTGAAGGGGAGCTGTTTTTT
J: TRBJ2-2
V: TRBV9
size: .
D: .

CDR3: CASTAVYYSRGRGGTEAFF
DNA: TGTGCCAGTACAGCAGTTTATTATAGTAGGGGCAGGGGAGGGACTGAAGCTTTCTTT
J: TRBJ1-1
V: TRBV28
size: few
D: .

CDR3: CASSFRDRSYEQYF
DNA: TGTGCCAGCAGCTTTCGGGACAGATCCTACGAGCAGTACTTC
J: TRBJ2-7
V: TRBV7-9
size: .
D: TRBD1

CDR3: CASSSIAGLQSAGANVLTF
DNA: TGCGCCAGCAGTTCGATAGCGGGACTCCAATCTGCGGGGGCCAACGTCCTGACTTTC
J: TRBJ2-6
V: TRBV5-1
size: .
D: TRBD2

CDR3: CASSPLEADTQYF
DNA: TGTGCCAGCTCACCACTTGAGGCAGATACGCAGTATTTT
J: TRBJ2-3
V: TRBV18
size: .
D: .

CDR3: CASSLGGDIYGYTF
DNA: TGTGCCAGCAGCTTGGGAGGGGACATCTATGGCTACACCTTC
J: TRBJ1-2
V: TRBV5-8
size: .
D: .

CDR3: CASGSRDRGWMNTEAFF
DNA: TGTGCCAGCGGATCCCGGGACAGGGGGTGGATGAACACTGAAGCTTTCTTT
J: TRBJ1-1
V: TRBV5-8
size: .
D: TRBD1

CDR3: CASRPPGQLYEQYF
DNA: TGTGCCAGCAGGCCACCGGGACAGCTCTACGAGCAGTACTTC
J: TRBJ2-7
V: TRBV28
size: .
D: TRBD1

CDR3: CSVEGGQGSSEAFF
DNA: TGCAGCGTTGAAGGGGGACAGGGTTCGAGTGAAGCTTTCTTT
J: TRBJ1-1
V: TRBV29-1
size: .
D: TRBD1

CDR3: CASTSQGVNEKLFF
DNA: TGTGCCAGCACCTCACAGGGTGTGAATGAAAAACTGTTTTTT
J: TRBJ1-4
V: TRBV2
size: .
D: .

CDR3: CASSLAGGPPYNEQFF
DNA: TGTGCCAGCAGCTTAGCGGGAGGGCCCCCCTACAATGAGCAGTTCTTC
J: TRBJ2-1
V: TRBV7-8
size: .
D: TRBD2

CDR3: CASSLGGGNQPQHF
DNA: TGTGCCAGCAGTTTAGGCGGGGGAAATCAGCCCCAGCATTTT
J: TRBJ1-5
V: TRBV28
size: .
D: .

CDR3: CAISESDRSPQHF
DNA: TGTGCCATCAGTGAAAGTGATAGGTCGCCCCAGCATTTT
J: TRBJ1-5
V: TRBV10-3
size: .
D: .

CDR3: CASSPGKGNEKLFF
DNA: TGTGCCAGCTCACCCGGAAAGGGGAACGAAAAACTGTTTTTT
J: TRBJ1-4
V: TRBV18
size: .
D: .

CDR3: CASSPGGTAGYTF
DNA: TGTGCCAGCAGCCCCGGAGGGACAGCCGGCTACACCTTC
J: TRBJ1-2
V: TRBV7-2
size: .
D: TRBD1

CDR3: CASAGRGESYEQYF
DNA: TGTGCCAGCGCGGGGAGGGGTGAATCCTACGAGCAGTACTTC
J: TRBJ2-7
V: TRBV11-2
size: once
D: TRBD2

CDR3: CASSPWDSYNEQFF
DNA: TGCGCCAGCAGCCCGTGGGACAGCTACAATGAGCAGTTCTTC
J: TRBJ2-1
V: TRBV5-1
size: .
D: TRBD1

CDR3: CASSPIREQYGYTF
DNA: TGTGCCAGCAGTCCAATCCGTGAGCAGTACGGCTACACCTTC
J: TRBJ1-2
V: TRBV27
size: few
D: .

CDR3: CASSPLTAGPGTGELFF
DNA: TGCGCCAGCAGCCCCCTAACCGCTGGACCTGGCACCGGGGAGCTGTTTTTT
J: TRBJ2-2
V: TRBV5-1
size: .
D: .

CDR3: CASSWSDSSYNEQFF
DNA: TGCGCCAGCAGCTGGTCTGACAGCTCCTACAATGAGCAGTTCTTC
J: TRBJ2-1
V: TRBV5-1
size: .
D: .

CDR3: CASSLRGQGNAEAFF
DNA: TGCGCCAGCAGCCTAAGGGGACAGGGGAACGCTGAAGCTTTCTTT
J: TRBJ1-1
V: TRBV5-1
size: once
D: TRBD1

CDR3: CASSQQGYYGYTF
DNA: TGTGCCAGCAGCCAACAGGGTTACTATGGCTACACCTTC
J: TRBJ1-2
V: TRBV7-9
size: .
D: .

CDR3: CASSRSDRGELFF
DNA: TGCGCCAGCAGTCGAAGCGACAGGGGTGAACTGTTTTTT
J: TRBJ1-4
V: TRBV5-1
size: .
D: TRBD1

CDR3: CASSESGTGSTNEKLFF
DNA: TGTGCCAGCAGTGAAAGTGGAACAGGCTCAACTAATGAAAAACTGTTTTTT
J: TRBJ1-4
V: TRBV2
size: .
D: .